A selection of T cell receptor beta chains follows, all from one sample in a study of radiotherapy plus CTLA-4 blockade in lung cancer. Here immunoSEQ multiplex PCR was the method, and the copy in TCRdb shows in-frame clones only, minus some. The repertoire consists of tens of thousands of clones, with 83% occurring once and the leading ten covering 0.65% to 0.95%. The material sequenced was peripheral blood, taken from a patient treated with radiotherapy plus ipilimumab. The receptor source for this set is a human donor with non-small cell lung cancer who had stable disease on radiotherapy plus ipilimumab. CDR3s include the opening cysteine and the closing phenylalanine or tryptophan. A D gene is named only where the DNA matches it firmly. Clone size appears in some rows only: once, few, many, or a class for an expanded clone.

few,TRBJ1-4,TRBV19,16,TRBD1,TGTGCCAGTAGTCCGCGACAGGGAAGCACTAATGAAAAACTGTTTTTT,CASSPRQGSTNEKLFF
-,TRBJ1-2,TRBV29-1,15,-,TGCAGCGTTGAAGGGCAGCCATCCGCTAACTATGGCTACACCTTC,CSVEGQPSANYGYTF
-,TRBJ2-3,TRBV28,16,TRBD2,TGTGCCAGCAGCCCTAGCGGGAGACCCCGCACAGATACGCAGTATTTT,CASSPSGRPRTDTQYF
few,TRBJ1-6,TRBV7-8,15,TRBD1,TGTGCCAGCAGCTCGCGACAGGGCTATAATTCACCCCTCCACTTT,CASSSRQGYNSPLHF
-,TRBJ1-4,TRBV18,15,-,TGTGCCAGCTCACCGGGAACAGGGAAGGAGGAAAAACTGTTTTTT,CASSPGTGKEEKLFF
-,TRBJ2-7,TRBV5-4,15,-,TGTGCCAGCAGCCCCAAGGGGGGCGGTTCCTACGAGCAGTACTTC,CASSPKGGGSYEQYF
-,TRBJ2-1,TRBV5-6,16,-,TGTGCCAGCAGCCCGACAGTCCGACTAGGATACAATGAGCAGTTCTTC,CASSPTVRLGYNEQFF
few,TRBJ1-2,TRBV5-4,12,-,TGTGCCAGCAGCTTGGTAGGGCTCGGCTACACCTTC,CASSLVGLGYTF
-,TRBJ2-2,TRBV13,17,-,TGTGCCAGCAGCTTAAGCCGACTAGATGCGGGCACCGGGGAGCTGTTTTTT,CASSLSRLDAGTGELFF
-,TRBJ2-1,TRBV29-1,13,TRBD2,TGCAGCGTTGGAAGCGGGGGCTACAATGAGCAGTTCTTC,CSVGSGGYNEQFF
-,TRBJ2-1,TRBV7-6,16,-,TGTGCCAGCAGCTTGTATTTGACTAGCTCCTACAATGAGCAGTTCTTC,CASSLYLTSSYNEQFF
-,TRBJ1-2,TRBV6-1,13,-,TGTGCCAGCAGTGAACCCTATAGGGGTGGCTACACCTTC,CASSEPYRGGYTF
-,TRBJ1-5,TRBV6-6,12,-,TGTGCCAGCAGTTCACAACGACGTACCCAGCATTTT,CASSSQRRTQHF
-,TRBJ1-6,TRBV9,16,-,TGTGCCAGCAGCGTAGCGCAGGGGTTCTTGAATTCACCCCTCCACTTT,CASSVAQGFLNSPLHF
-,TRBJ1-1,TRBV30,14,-,TGTGCCTGGAAAATCCTCATACCGAACACTGAAGCTTTCTTT,CAWKILIPNTEAFF
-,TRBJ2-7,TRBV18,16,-,TGTGCCAGCTCATCGGCAGTCGGGACAACTTTGGTCGAGCAGTACTTC,CASSSAVGTTLVEQYF
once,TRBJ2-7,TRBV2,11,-,TGTGCCAGCAGTGTTCGGTACGAGCAGTACTTC,CASSVRYEQYF
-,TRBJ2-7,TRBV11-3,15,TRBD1,TGTGCCAGCAGCTCCCGTACAGGGGGCAAGGACGAGCAGTACTTC,CASSSRTGGKDEQYF
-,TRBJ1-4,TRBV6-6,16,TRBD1,TGTGCCAGCAGTCAACAAAGGGGGCGAACTAATGAAAAACTGTTTTTT,CASSQQRGRTNEKLFF
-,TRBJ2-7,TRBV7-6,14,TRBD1,TGTGCCAGCAGCTCCAGGGGGCCGGACTACGAGCAGTACTTC,CASSSRGPDYEQYF
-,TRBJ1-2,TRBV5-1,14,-,TGCGCCAGCAGCTGGGAAATGACAGGATATGGCTACACCTTC,CASSWEMTGYGYTF
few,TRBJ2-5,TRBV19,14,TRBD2,TGTGCCAGTAGTATGGGGACTAGTCCGGAGACCCAGTACTTC,CASSMGTSPETQYF
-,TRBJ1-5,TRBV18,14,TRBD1,TGTGCCAGCTCTCAACAGGGGGCCGGGCAGCCCCAGCATTTT,CASSQQGAGQPQHF
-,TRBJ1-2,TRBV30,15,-,TGTGCCTGGAGTGTAGGGGCCGGCCCTAACTATGGCTACACCTTC,CAWSVGAGPNYGYTF